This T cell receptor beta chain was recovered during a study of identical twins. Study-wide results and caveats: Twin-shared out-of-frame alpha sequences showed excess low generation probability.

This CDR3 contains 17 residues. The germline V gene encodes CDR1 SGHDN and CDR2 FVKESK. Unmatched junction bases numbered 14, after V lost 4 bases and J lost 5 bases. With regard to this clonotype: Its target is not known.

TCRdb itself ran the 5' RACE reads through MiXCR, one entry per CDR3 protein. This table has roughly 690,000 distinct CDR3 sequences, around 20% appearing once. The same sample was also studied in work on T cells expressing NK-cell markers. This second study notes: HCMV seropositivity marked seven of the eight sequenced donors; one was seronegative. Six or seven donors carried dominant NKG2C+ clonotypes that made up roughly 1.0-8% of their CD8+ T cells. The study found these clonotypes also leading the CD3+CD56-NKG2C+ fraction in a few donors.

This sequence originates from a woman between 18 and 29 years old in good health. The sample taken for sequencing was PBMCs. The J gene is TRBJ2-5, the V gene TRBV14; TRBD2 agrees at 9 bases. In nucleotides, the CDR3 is TGTGCCAGCAGCCCGACCCTCGGATTAGCGGGAGATGAGACCCAGTACTTC. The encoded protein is CASSPTLGLAGDETQYF.